The text below deals with one T cell receptor (beta chain). Its binding antigen is unknown. Base qualities are not provided; no much larger clone lies one nucleotide away. This specimen comes from a study of blood T cells in healthy people across ages (dated by TCRdb to the mid-2010s). For the wider study: In model experiments, template switching captured roughly one uniquely barcoded TCR beta cDNA molecule for every two T cells. Using deep sequencing normalized with unique cDNA molecular identifiers, the study measured how TCR beta repertoire diversity changes with age. The donors were divided into four age groups: young (average around 17 years), middle-aged (about 40), aged (about 61) and long-lived (roughly 82). To avoid experimental bias, donors of different ages were distributed randomly across sequencing lanes. The study analyzed two additional independent replicas of 1 million unique cDNA reads from the same blood draw for two donors, one aged 18 to 30 and one aged 80 or older.

Based on the germline V gene (reference sequence), the CDR1 and CDR2 sequences are SEHNR and FQNEAQ. The CDR3 numbers 15 residues from cysteine through phenylalanine. Only the CDR3 part of the read is kept: 45 bases, read in frame from the first base. The V end loses 5 bases and the J end loses 0 bases, and a stretch of 11 bases separates them. Beyond this particular receptor, the publication reports: Conclusive comparison of naive and antigen-experienced compartments was prevented by the profiling of bulk unsorted PBMCs. Observed TCR beta diversity per million T cells fell roughly linearly with age, and a significant reduction was already apparent by age roughly 40. The CMV infection status of donors was not known, potentially confounding age-related changes in expanded clonotypes. A strong correlation was found between observed TCR beta diversity and the percentage of naive T cells measured by flow cytometry. Compared with the aged group, more naive CD4+ T cells, fewer expanded clones and increased TCR diversity were shown by the long-lived group, suggesting age selection. Estimates of total diversity based on one million sequenced T cells were regarded as lower bounds and as underestimates.

The donors were roughly 39 Caucasian individuals from Russia, aged 6 to 90 years, who were systemically healthy. Each donor gave about 9.7 milliliters of peripheral blood, drawn into EDTA-treated Vacutainer tubes. PBMCs were isolated by Ficoll-Paque density-gradient centrifugation, with at least 6.5 million obtained per sample. Trizol reagent was used to extract total RNA from the PBMCs, yielding at least 5.5 micrograms per sample. For every donor, an aliquot of PBMCs went through flow cytometry to measure the percentages of naive CD45RAhigh/CD27high T cells. Libraries were built with 5' RACE. The listed sequencing device is Illumina HiSeq 2500. A second PCR of roughly 7 to 12 cycles was run with a J-beta primer mix and a sample-barcoded 5' primer. Each TCR beta cDNA molecule received a unique molecular identifier from a template-switch 5' adaptor carrying 12 random nucleotides. At least 2.5 million CDR3-containing paired-end reads were obtained from each sample. All of the RNA was converted into first-strand cDNA using the Mint cDNA synthesis kit, with a TRBC-specific oligonucleotide serving as the primer. Following uracil-DNA glycosylase treatment, a first 18-cycle PCR with universal primers M1SS and BC2_uni_R was performed on all cDNA. In the source study's methods: Each sample was normalized by randomly selecting 1 million high-quality reads, each carrying a distinct molecular identifier. Instead of being binned into consensus sequences, reads with shared molecular identifiers were discarded. CDR3 identification, clonotype clustering and error correction used MiTCR with a Q25 quality threshold and the strictest error-elimination algorithm. A nonparametric unseen species model using Euler transformation provided a lower-bound estimate of total TCR beta diversity. TCRdb reprocessed the public reads (quality trimming at Q25 with fastp, clone calling with MiXCR) and kept in-frame beta chains. Duplicate CDR3 protein sequences are folded into a single record with the most common DNA and genes. TCRdb's processing, not the study's, gives the V and J calls here. This sample lists fewer than 1.5 million distinct CDR3 sequences; 42% were detected once. The ten largest clones add up to approximately 7.9% of the sample.

The V and J genes are TRBV7-9 and TRBJ2-1; D gene: possibly TRBD2, on 6 matching bases. The sequence derives from a woman aged 18-29 years in good health. The specimen sequenced was blood. In nucleotide form, the sequence is TGTGCCAGCAGCCAGGGACTGATCTCCTACAATGAGCAGTTCTTC. It is translated as CASSQGLISYNEQFF.